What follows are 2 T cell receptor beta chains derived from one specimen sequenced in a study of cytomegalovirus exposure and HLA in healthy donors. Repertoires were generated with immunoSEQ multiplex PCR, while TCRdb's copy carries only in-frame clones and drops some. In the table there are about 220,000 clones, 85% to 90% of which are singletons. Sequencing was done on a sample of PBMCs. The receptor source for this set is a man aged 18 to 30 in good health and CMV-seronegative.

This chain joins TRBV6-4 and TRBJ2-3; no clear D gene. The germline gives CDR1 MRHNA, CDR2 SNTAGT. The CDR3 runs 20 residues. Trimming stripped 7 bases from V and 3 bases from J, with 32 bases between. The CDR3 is CASIKPIRSRPLLATDTQYF. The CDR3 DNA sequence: TGTGCCAGCATCAAGCCTATACGGAGTCGCCCTTTACTTGCGACAGATACGCAGTATTTT.

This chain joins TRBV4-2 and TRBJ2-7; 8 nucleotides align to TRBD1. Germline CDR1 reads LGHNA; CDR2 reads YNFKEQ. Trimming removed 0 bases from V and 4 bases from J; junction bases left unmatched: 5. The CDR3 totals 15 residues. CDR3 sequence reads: CASSQDTDRGYEQYF. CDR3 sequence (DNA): TGTGCCAGCAGCCAAGATACAGACAGGGGTTACGAGCAGTACTTC.